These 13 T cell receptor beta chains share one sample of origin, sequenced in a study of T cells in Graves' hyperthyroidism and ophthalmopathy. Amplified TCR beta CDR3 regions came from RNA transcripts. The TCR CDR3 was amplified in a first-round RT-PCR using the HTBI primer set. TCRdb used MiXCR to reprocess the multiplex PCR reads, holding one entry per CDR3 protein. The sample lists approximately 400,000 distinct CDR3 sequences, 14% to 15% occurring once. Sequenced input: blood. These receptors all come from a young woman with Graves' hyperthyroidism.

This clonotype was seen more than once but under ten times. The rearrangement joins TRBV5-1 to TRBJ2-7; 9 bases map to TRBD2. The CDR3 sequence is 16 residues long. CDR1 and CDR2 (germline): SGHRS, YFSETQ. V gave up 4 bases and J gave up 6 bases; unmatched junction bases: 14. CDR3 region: CASSVGGVASGIEQYF. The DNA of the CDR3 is TGCGCCAGCAGCGTTGGAGGGGTGGCTAGCGGGATCGAGCAGTACTTC.

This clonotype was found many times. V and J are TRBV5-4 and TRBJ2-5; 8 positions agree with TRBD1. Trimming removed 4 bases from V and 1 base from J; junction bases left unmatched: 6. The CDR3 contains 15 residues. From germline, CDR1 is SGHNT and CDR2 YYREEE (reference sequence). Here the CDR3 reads CASSPDREAQETQYF. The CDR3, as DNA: TGTGCCAGCAGCCCGGACAGGGAAGCCCAAGAGACCCAGTACTTC.

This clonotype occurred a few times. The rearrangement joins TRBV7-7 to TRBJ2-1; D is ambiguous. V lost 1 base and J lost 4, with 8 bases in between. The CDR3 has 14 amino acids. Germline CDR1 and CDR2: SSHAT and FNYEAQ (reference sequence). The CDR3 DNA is TGTGCCAGCAGCTTAGATTCGAAATACAATGAGCAGTTCTTC. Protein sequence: CASSLDSKYNEQFF.

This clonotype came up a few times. CDR3: CASSPWTGSFSYEQYF. In DNA, the CDR3 is TGTGCCAGCAGCCCATGGACAGGGTCTTTCTCCTACGAGCAGTACTTC. This chain links TRBV5-4 with TRBJ2-7; 8 positions match TRBD1. CDR1 and CDR2 from the germline V gene are SGHNT and YYREEE (reference sequence). After removal of 4 bases from V and 0 bases from J, the junction contained 9 bases not matched to a gene. The CDR3 is 16 residues long.

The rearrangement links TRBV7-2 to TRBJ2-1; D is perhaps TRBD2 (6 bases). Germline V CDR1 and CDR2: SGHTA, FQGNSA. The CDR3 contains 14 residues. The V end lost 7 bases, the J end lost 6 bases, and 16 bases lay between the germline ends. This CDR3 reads CASTRERASNEQFF. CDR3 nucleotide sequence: TGTGCCAGCACTCGGGAGAGGGCAAGCAATGAGCAGTTCTTC. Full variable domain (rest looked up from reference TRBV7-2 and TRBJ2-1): GAGVSQSPSNKVTEKGKDVELRCDPISGHTALYWYRQSLGQGLEFLIYFQGNSAPDKSGLPSDRFSAERTGGSVSTLTIQRTQQEDSAVYLCASTRERASNEQFFGPGTRLTVL.

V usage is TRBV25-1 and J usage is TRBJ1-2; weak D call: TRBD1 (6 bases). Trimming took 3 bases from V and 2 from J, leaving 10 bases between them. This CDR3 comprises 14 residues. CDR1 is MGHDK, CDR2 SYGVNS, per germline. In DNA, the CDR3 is TGTGCCAGCAGTGATCCGGACAGAAACTATGGCTACACCTTC. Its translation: CASSDPDRNYGYTF.

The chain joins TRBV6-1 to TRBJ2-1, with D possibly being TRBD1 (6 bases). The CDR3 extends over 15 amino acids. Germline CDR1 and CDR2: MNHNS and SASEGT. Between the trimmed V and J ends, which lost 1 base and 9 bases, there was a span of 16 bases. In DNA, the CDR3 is TGTGCCAGCAGTGAAGAGGGTCAAAGGGGGATTGAGCAGTTCTTC. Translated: CASSEEGQRGIEQFF.

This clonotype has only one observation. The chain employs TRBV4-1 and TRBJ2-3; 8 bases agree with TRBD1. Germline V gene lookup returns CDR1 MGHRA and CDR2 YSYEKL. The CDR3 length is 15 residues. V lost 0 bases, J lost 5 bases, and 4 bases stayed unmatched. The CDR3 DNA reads TGCGCCAGCAGCCAAGATCAGGGGGCGGGAGATACGCAGTATTTT. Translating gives CASSQDQGAGDTQYF.

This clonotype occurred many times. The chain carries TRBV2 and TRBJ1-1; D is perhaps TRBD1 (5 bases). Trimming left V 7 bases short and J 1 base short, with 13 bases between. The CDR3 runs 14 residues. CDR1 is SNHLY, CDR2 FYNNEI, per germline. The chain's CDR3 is CASTDGTENTEAFF. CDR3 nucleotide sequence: TGTGCCAGCACTGATGGGACGGAGAACACTGAAGCTTTCTTT.

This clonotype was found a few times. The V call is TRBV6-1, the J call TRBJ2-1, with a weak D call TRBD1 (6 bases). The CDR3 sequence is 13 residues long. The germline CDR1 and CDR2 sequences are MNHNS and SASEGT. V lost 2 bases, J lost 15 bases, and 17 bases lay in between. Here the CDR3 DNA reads TGTGCCAGCAGTGAACACCAGGGGACGGATGGGTTCTTC. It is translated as CASSEHQGTDGFF.

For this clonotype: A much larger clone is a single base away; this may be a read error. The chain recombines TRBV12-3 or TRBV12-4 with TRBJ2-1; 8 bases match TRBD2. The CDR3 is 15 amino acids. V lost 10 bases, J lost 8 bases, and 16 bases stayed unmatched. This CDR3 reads CATSLLGRAGDEQFF. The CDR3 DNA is TGTGCCACCAGCTTGCTGGGTAGAGCGGGAGATGAGCAGTTCTTC.

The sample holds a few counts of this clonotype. This CDR3 reads CASSPPVGGRDIQYF. CDR3 coding DNA: TGTGCCAGCTCACCACCGGTAGGGGGCAGGGACATTCAGTACTTC. This sequence joins TRBV18 and TRBJ2-4; 7 bases agree with TRBD1. This CDR3 spans 15 amino acids. Germline V CDR1 and CDR2: KGHSH, LQKENI. V was clipped by 0 bases and J by 8 bases; unmatched bases: 7.

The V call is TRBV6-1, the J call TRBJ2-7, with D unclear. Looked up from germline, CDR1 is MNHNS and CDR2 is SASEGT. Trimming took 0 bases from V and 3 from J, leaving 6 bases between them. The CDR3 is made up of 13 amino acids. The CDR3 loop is CASSEADNYEQYF. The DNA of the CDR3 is TGTGCCAGCAGTGAAGCGGATAACTACGAGCAGTACTTC.